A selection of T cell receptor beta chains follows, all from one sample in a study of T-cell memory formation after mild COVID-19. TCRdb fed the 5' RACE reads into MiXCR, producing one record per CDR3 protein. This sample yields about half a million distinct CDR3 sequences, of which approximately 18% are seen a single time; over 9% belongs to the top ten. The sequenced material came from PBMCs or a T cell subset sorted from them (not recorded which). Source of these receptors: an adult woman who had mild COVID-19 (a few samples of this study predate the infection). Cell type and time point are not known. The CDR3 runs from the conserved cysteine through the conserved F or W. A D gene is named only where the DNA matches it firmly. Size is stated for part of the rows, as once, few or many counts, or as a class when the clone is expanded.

CASSFPGYHTDTQYF,TGTGCCAGCAGTTTTCCCGGGTATCACACAGATACGCAGTATTTT,15,TRBJ2-3,.,TRBV12-3/TRBV12-4,.
CASSFQGGGEKLFF,TGTGCCAGCAGTTTCCAGGGAGGAGGTGAAAAACTGTTTTTT,14,TRBJ1-4,few,TRBV12-3/TRBV12-4,.
CASSLALDNSPLHF,TGCGCCAGCAGCTTGGCCCTGGATAATTCACCCCTCCACTTT,14,TRBJ1-6,.,TRBV5-1,.
CASSFQLVETQYF,TGTGCCAGCAGTTTCCAGCTAGTCGAGACCCAGTACTTC,13,TRBJ2-5,few,TRBV6-6,.
CASSRGTGVMNTEAFF,TGTGCCAGCAGTCGAGGGACAGGGGTAATGAACACTGAAGCTTTCTTT,16,TRBJ1-1,few,TRBV12-3/TRBV12-4,TRBD1
CASSSHAQIGTVWLYGYTF,TGTGCCAGCAGTTCCCACGCGCAAATCGGGACCGTCTGGCTTTATGGCTACACCTTC,19,TRBJ1-2,.,TRBV28,.
CASSLLAAENIQYF,TGCGCCAGCAGCCTTCTAGCGGCCGAAAACATTCAGTACTTC,14,TRBJ2-4,.,TRBV4-1,TRBD2
CASSSSRGRGMNEQYF,TGTGCCAGCAGTTCCAGTCGGGGTAGGGGGATGAACGAGCAGTACTTC,16,TRBJ2-7,few,TRBV12-3/TRBV12-4,.
CASSPLDTDTQYF,TGTGCCAGCTCACCTCTGGACACAGATACGCAGTATTTT,13,TRBJ2-3,many,TRBV18,.
CSAPADTQYF,TGCAGTGCTCCCGCAGATACGCAGTATTTT,10,TRBJ2-3,few,TRBV20-1,.
CASSKDRVETQYF,TGTGCCAGTAGTAAGGACAGGGTGGAGACCCAGTACTTC,13,TRBJ2-5,.,TRBV19,TRBD1
CSARGDLNNQPQHF,TGCAGTGCTAGAGGGGATCTCAACAATCAGCCCCAGCATTTT,14,TRBJ1-5,once,TRBV20-1,.
CASSLSWTDTQYF,TGTGCCAGCAGTTTATCGTGGACAGATACGCAGTATTTT,13,TRBJ2-3,few,TRBV12-3/TRBV12-4,.
CASSQGLRDRHNEQFF,TGTGCCAGCAGCCAAGGGCTCCGGGACAGGCACAATGAGCAGTTCTTC,16,TRBJ2-1,many,TRBV3-1,TRBD1
CASSGTSGLQIRVF,TGTGCCAGCAGTGGGACTAGCGGCTTGCAAATAAGAGTCTTC,14,TRBJ2-1,.,TRBV2,TRBD2
CSALTHMPNTEAFF,TGCAGTGCCCTAACCCATATGCCGAACACTGAAGCTTTCTTT,14,TRBJ1-1,.,TRBV20-1,.
CSVRTSGSGTDTQYF,TGCAGCGTCCGGACTAGCGGGAGTGGGACAGATACGCAGTATTTT,15,TRBJ2-3,few,TRBV29-1,TRBD2
CASSPDLSRGTEAFF,TGTGCCAGCAGCCCAGACCTCAGCCGGGGAACTGAAGCTTTCTTT,15,TRBJ1-1,.,TRBV7-8,.
CATGLGAGVYNEQFF,TGTGCCACTGGCCTCGGAGCGGGGGTTTACAATGAGCAGTTCTTC,15,TRBJ2-1,.,TRBV19,TRBD2
CASSGVFYEQYF,TGTGCCAGCAGTGGGGTCTTCTACGAGCAGTACTTC,12,TRBJ2-7,few,TRBV2,.